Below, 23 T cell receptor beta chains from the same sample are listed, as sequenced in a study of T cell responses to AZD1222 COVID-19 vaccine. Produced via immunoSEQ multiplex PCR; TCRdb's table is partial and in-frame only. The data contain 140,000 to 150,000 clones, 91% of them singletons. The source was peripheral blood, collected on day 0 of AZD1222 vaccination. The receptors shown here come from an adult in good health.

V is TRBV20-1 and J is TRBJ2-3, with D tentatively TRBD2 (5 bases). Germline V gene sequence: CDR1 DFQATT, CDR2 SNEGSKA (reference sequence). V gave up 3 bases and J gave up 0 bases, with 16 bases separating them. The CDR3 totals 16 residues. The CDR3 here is CSASDAREQSTDTQYF. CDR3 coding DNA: TGCAGTGCTAGTGACGCAAGGGAGCAGAGCACAGATACGCAGTATTTT.

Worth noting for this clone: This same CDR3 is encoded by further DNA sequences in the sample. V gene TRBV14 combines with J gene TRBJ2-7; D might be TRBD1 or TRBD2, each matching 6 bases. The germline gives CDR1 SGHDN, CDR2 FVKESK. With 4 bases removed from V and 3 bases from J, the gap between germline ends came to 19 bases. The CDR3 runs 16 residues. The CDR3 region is CASSRRLGGINYEQYF. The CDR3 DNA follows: TGTGCCAGCAGCCGGCGGCTCGGGGGCATTAACTACGAGCAGTACTTC.

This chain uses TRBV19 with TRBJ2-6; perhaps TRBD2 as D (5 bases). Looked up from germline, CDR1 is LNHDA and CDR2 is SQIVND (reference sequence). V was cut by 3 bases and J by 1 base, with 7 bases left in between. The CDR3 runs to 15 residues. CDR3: CASSIRGSGANVLTF. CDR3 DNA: TGTGCCAGTAGTATCCGCGGGTCTGGGGCCAACGTCCTGACTTTC.

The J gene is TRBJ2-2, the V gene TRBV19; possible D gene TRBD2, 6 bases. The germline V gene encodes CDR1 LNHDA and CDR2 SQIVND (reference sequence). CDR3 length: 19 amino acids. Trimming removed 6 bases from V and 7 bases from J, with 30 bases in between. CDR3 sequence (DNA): TGTGCCAGTAGCTTTAGTCAGGGCGTCGACGGGAGTACGGGCGGGGAGCTGTTTTTT. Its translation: CASSFSQGVDGSTGGELFF.

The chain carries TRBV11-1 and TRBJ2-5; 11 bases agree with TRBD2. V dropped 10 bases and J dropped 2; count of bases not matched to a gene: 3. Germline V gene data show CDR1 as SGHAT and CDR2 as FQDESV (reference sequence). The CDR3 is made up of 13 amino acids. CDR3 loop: CATRLAGQETQYF. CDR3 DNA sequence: TGTGCCACAAGACTAGCGGGACAAGAGACCCAGTACTTC.

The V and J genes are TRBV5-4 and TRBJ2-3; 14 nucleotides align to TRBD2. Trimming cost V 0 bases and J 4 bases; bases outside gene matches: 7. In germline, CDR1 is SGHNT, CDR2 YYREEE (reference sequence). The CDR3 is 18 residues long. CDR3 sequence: CASSLGMGLAGEADTQYF. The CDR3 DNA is TGTGCCAGCAGCTTGGGTATGGGACTAGCGGGAGAGGCAGATACGCAGTATTTT.

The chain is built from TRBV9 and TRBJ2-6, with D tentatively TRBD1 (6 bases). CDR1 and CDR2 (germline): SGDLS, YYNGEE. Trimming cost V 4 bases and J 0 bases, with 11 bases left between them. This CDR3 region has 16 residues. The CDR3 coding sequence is TGTGCCAGCAGCCAACCAGGGGACTCTGGGGCCAACGTCCTGACTTTC. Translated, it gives CASSQPGDSGANVLTF.

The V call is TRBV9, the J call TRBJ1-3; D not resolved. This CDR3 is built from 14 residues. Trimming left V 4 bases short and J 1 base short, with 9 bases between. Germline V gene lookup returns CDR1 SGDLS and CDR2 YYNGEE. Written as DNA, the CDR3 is TGTGCCAGCAGCCCGTCAAGGTCTGGAAACACCATATATTTT. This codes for CASSPSRSGNTIYF.

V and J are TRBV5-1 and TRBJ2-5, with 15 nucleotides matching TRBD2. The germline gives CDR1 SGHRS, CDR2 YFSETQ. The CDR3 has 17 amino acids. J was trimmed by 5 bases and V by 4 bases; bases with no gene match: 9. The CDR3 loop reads CASSLGLAGGFQETQYF. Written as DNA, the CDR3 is TGCGCCAGCAGCCTTGGACTAGCGGGGGGGTTCCAGGAGACCCAGTACTTC.

Here the CDR3 reads CASSTQGNREETQYF. The CDR3 coding sequence is TGCGCCAGTTCCACGCAGGGTAACCGGGAAGAGACCCAGTACTTC. This chain connects TRBV4-3 to TRBJ2-5; tentatively, D is TRBD1 (5 bases). V lost 9 bases and J 3 bases, leaving 20 bases between the germline ends. CDR1 LGHNA and CDR2 YSLEER come from the germline V gene. The CDR3 loop spans 15 amino acids.

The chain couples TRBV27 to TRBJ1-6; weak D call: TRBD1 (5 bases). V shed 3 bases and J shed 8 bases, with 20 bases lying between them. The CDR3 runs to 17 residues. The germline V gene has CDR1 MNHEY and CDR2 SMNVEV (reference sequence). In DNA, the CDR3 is TGTGCCAGCAGTTTGAGGGTCCATGGGGGTGGGGATTCACCCCTCCACTTT. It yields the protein CASSLRVHGGGDSPLHF.

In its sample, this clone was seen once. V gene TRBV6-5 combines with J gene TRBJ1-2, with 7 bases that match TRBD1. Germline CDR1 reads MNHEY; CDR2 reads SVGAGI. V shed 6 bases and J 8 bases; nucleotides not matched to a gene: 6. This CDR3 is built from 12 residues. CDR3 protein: CASRQTGIGYTF. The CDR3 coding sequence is TGTGCCAGCAGACAGACAGGGATCGGCTACACCTTC.

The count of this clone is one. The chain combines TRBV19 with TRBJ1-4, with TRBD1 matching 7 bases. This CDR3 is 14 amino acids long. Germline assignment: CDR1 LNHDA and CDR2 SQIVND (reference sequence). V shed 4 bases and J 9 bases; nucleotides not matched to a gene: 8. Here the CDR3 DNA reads TGTGCCAGTAGTACCGACAGGGTCAAGAAAAAACTGTTTTTT. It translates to CASSTDRVKKKLFF. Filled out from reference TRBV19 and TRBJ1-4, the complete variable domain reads DGGITQSPKYLFRKEGQNVTLSCEQNLNHDAMYWYRQDPGQGLRLIYYSQIVNDFQKGDIAEGYSVSREKKESFPLTVTSAQKNPTAFYLCASSTDRVKKKLFFGSGTQLSVL.

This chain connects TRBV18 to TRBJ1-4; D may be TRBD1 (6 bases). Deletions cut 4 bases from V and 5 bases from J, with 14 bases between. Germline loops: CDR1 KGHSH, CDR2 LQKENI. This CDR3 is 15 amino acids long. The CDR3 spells CASSHSGTLNEKLFF. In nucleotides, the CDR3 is TGTGCCAGCTCACACTCCGGGACACTAAATGAAAAACTGTTTTTT.

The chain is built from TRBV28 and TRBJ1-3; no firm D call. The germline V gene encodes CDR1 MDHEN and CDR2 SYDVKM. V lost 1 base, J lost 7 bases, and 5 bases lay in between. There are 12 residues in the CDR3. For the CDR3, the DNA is TGTGCCAGCAGTTTATTTCCTAACACCATATATTTT. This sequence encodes CASSLFPNTIYF.

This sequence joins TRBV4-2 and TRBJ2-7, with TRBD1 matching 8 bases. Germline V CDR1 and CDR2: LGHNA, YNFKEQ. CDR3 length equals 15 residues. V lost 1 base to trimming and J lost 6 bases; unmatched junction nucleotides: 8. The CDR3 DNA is TGTGCCAGCAGCCAAGGGGGGACAGGCAAAGCCGAGCAGTACTTC. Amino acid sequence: CASSQGGTGKAEQYF.

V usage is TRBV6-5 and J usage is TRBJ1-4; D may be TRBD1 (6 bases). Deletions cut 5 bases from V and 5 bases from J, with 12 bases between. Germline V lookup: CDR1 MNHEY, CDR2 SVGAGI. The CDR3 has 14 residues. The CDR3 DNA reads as TGTGCCAGCAGTCCGTCCAGGGGAAATGAAAAACTGTTTTTT. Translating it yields CASSPSRGNEKLFF.

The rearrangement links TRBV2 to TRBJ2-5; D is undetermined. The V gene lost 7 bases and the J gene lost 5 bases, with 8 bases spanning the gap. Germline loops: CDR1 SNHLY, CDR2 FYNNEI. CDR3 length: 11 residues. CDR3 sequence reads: CASNLGETQYF. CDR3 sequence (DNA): TGTGCCAGCAACCTCGGGGAGACCCAGTACTTC. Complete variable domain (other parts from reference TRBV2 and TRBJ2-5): EPEVTQTPSHQVTQMGQEVILRCVPISNHLYFYWYRQILGQKVEFLVSFYNNEISEKSEIFDDQFSVERPDGSNFTLKIRSTKLEDSAMYFCASNLGETQYFGPGTRLLVL.

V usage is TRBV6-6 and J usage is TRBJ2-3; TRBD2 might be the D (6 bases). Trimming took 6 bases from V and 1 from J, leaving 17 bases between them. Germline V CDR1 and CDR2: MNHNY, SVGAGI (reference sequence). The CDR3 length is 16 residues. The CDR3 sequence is CASSPHRGARTDTQYF. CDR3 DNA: TGTGCCAGCAGCCCCCACCGCGGGGCCCGCACAGATACGCAGTATTTT.

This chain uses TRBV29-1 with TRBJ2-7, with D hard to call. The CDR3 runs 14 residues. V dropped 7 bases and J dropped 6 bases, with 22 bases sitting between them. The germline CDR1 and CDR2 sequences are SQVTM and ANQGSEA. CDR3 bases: TGCAGCGCCGTCGGTAGTGGGCAGACTGGCGAGCAGTACTTC. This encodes CSAVGSGQTGEQYF.

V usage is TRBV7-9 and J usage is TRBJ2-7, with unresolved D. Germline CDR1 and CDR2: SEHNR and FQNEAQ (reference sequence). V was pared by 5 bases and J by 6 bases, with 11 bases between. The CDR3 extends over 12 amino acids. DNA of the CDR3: TGTGCCAGCAGCCCACCGACCCTCGAGCAGTACTTC. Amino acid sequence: CASSPPTLEQYF.

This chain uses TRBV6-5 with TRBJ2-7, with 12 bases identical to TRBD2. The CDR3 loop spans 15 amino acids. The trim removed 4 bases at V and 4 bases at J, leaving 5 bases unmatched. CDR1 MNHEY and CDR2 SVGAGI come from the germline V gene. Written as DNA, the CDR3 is TGTGCCAGCAGTTCCTCTAGCGGGAGGGTATACGAGCAGTACTTC. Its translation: CASSSSSGRVYEQYF.

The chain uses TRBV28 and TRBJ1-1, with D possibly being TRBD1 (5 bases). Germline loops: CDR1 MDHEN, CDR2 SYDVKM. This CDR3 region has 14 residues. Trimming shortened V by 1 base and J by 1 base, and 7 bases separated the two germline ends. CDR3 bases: TGTGCCAGCAGTTTATACGGGGGGAACACTGAAGCTTTCTTT. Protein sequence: CASSLYGGNTEAFF.